One sample yielded the 21 T cell receptor beta chains listed below, sequenced in a study of cytomegalovirus exposure and HLA in healthy donors (TCRdb year 2017). The library came from the immunoSEQ multiplex PCR assay. For the multiplex PCR, a mixture combining 60 forward primers for TCR Vbeta segments and 13 reverse primers for TCR Jbeta segments was used. TCRdb carries this immuneACCESS record with in-frame sequences only. Its versions omit some clonotypes, under half of them owing to an unresolved V gene in the studies checked, with the rest unexplained. The sample table records roughly 150,000 clones; around three quarters of these occur just once. Approximately 2.3% of the sample goes to the ten largest clones. Sequencing input: PBMCs. The receptors were sampled from a woman aged 55-69 years in good health and CMV-seropositive.

The V and J genes are TRBV4-1 and TRBJ2-1; TRBD2 agrees at 8 bases. CDR1 and CDR2 from the germline V gene are MGHRA and YSYEKL. Germline trimming cut 4 bases from V and 4 bases from J; bases unmatched to any gene: 9. This CDR3 spans 16 amino acids. CDR3 sequence reads: CASSPRGTGGYNEQFF. The CDR3 nucleotides are TGCGCCAGCAGCCCCAGAGGAACGGGAGGGTACAATGAGCAGTTCTTC.

This rearrangement joins TRBV5-1 to TRBJ1-1; TRBD1 might be the D (5 bases). V lost 3 bases and J 11 bases, leaving 20 bases between the germline ends. CDR1 is SGHRS and CDR2 is YFSETQ in the germline V gene. This CDR3 contains 14 residues. CDR3 DNA: TGCGCCAGCAGCTGGGGGGTGGAGAAGCAGTGGGCTTTCTTT. It translates to CASSWGVEKQWAFF.

The V and J genes are TRBV6-1 and TRBJ1-1; D is ambiguous. In germline, CDR1 is MNHNS, CDR2 SASEGT. V was trimmed by 6 bases and J by 2 bases, leaving 7 bases between them. CDR3 length: 12 amino acids. For the CDR3, the DNA is TGTGCCAGCAGGCCGACTAACACTGAAGCTTTCTTT. Protein: CASRPTNTEAFF.

The chain recombines TRBV9 with TRBJ2-2, with 8 bases identical to TRBD2. The germline CDR1 and CDR2 sequences are SGDLS and YYNGEE. This CDR3 contains 16 residues. J was trimmed by 2 bases and V by 4 bases; bases with no gene match: 7. DNA for the CDR3: TGTGCCAGCAGCTTAAAAGGGACTAGTAACACCGGGGAGCTGTTTTTT. Its translation is CASSLKGTSNTGELFF. Filled out from reference TRBV9 and TRBJ2-2, the complete variable domain reads DSGVTQTPKHLITATGQRVTLRCSPRSGDLSVYWYQQSLDQGLQFLIQYYNGEERAKGNILERFSAQQFPDLHSELNLSSLELGDSALYFCASSLKGTSNTGELFFGEGSRLTVL.

This clone was observed a few times. The genes are TRBV28 and TRBJ1-3, with 7 bases aligning to TRBD1. J was trimmed by 2 bases and V by 6 bases; bases with no gene match: 10. The CDR3 runs to 16 residues. Germline loops: CDR1 MDHEN, CDR2 SYDVKM. The CDR3 DNA follows: TGTGCCAGCAGCTTGACGACAGGGCGACCTGGAAACACCATATATTTT. Its protein product is CASSLTTGRPGNTIYF.

The genes are TRBV11-2 and TRBJ1-4; TRBD1 agrees at 7 bases. The V and J ends lost 5 bases and 10 bases, in that order; junction bases with no gene match: 10. Germline V gives CDR1 SGHAT, CDR2 FQNNGV. This CDR3 has 14 residues. The CDR3 DNA sequence: TGTGCCAGCAGCCTCCGGGACAGTCTTGGAAAACTGTTTTTT. Translating gives CASSLRDSLGKLFF.

This sequence joins TRBV5-5 and TRBJ1-3; 7 nucleotides line up with TRBD1. The CDR3 runs to 15 residues. Germline CDR1 reads SGHKS; CDR2 reads YYEKEE (reference sequence). J was trimmed by 3 bases and V by 0 bases; bases with no gene match: 3. This CDR3 reads CASSLGQGDGNTIYF. The CDR3 region has the DNA TGTGCCAGCAGCTTGGGACAGGGAGATGGAAACACCATATATTTT.

The rearrangement uses TRBV30 and TRBJ1-5; D might be TRBD1 (6 bases). Trimming removed 3 bases at V and 3 bases at J, with 12 bases between. In germline, CDR1 is GTSNPN, CDR2 SVGIG (reference sequence). The CDR3 extends over 14 amino acids. CDR3 protein: CAWSSGQINQPQHF. CDR3 nucleotide sequence: TGTGCCTGGAGCAGTGGACAGATCAATCAGCCCCAGCATTTT. The full variable domain, with the rest looked up from reference TRBV30 and TRBJ1-5, is SQTIHQWPATLVQPVGSPLSLECTVEGTSNPNLYWYRQAAGRGLQLLFYSVGIGQISSEVPQNLSASRPQDRQFILSSKKLLLSDSGFYLCAWSSGQINQPQHFGDGTRLSIL.

The genes are TRBV28 and TRBJ2-2, with 9 nucleotides matching TRBD2. V lost 2 bases to trimming and J lost 4 bases; unmatched junction nucleotides: 11. This CDR3 has 18 amino acids. The germline V gene encodes CDR1 MDHEN and CDR2 SYDVKM. CDR3 sequence: CASSLVGSGSVLTGELFF. CDR3 DNA sequence: TGTGCCAGCAGTTTAGTTGGTAGCGGGAGTGTCCTCACCGGGGAGCTGTTTTTT. The variable domain in full, with the rest retrieved from reference TRBV28 and TRBJ2-2, is DVKVTQSSRYLVKRTGEKVFLECVQDMDHENMFWYRQDPGLGLRLIYFSYDVKMKEKGDIPEGYSVSREKKERFSLILESASTNQTSMYLCASSLVGSGSVLTGELFFGEGSRLTVL.

This sequence joins TRBV6-6 and TRBJ1-1, with D possibly being TRBD1 (5 bases). CDR3 length: 14 amino acids. The germline V gene has CDR1 MNHNY and CDR2 SVGAGI (reference sequence). The V end lost 6 bases, the J end lost 1 base, and 12 bases lay between the germline ends. For the CDR3, the DNA is TGTGCCAGCAGGGGGGACTCAAGGAACACTGAAGCTTTCTTT. This sequence encodes CASRGDSRNTEAFF.

The rearrangement uses TRBV28 and TRBJ1-1; D not certain. The V gene lost 5 bases and the J gene lost 2 bases, with 9 bases spanning the gap. The CDR3 consists of 13 residues. CDR1 and CDR2 (germline): MDHEN, SYDVKM. The CDR3 loop reads CASSGQINTEAFF. The CDR3 bases are TGTGCCAGCAGTGGTCAGATTAACACTGAAGCTTTCTTT.

The chain carries TRBV6-1 and TRBJ1-5; TRBD1 might be the D (5 bases). V dropped 7 bases and J dropped 4 bases, with 17 bases sitting between them. There are 15 residues in the CDR3. The germline V gene has CDR1 MNHNS and CDR2 SASEGT. The chain's CDR3 is CASIEGAGPNQPQHF. CDR3 nucleotides: TGTGCCAGCATCGAAGGGGCAGGGCCTAATCAGCCCCAGCATTTT.

J is TRBJ1-4 and V is TRBV28; D uncertain. V lost 4 bases and J 6 bases, leaving 15 bases between the germline ends. Germline V CDR1 and CDR2: MDHEN, SYDVKM. This CDR3 has 15 residues. Here the CDR3 reads CASSSHETGYEKLFF. DNA of the CDR3: TGTGCCAGCAGTTCCCATGAAACGGGGTATGAAAAACTGTTTTTT.

The chain employs TRBV18 and TRBJ2-7, with a weak D call TRBD1 (6 bases). The germline V gene encodes CDR1 KGHSH and CDR2 LQKENI. Deletions cut 4 bases from V and 0 bases from J, with 10 bases between. The CDR3 covers 14 residues. CDR3 in amino acids: CASSLRQASYEQYF. The CDR3 nucleotides read TGTGCCAGCTCACTTAGACAGGCCTCCTACGAGCAGTACTTC. The full variable domain, rest sourced from reference TRBV18 and TRBJ2-7, is NAGVMQNPRHLVRRRGQEARLRCSPMKGHSHVYWYRQLPEEGLKFMVYLQKENIIDESGMPKERFSAEFPKEGPSILRIQQVVRGDSAAYFCASSLRQASYEQYFGPGTRLTVT.

This chain joins TRBV4-1 and TRBJ2-5; TRBD2 matches at 10 bases. The CDR3 runs 17 residues. Germline V CDR1 and CDR2: MGHRA, YSYEKL. V lost 2 bases to trimming and J lost 2 bases; unmatched junction nucleotides: 8. CDR3 region: CASSQLAGGGPQETQYF. In DNA, the CDR3 is TGCGCCAGCAGCCAATTAGCGGGAGGAGGGCCTCAAGAGACCCAGTACTTC.

This clone has a handful of counts. The chain joins TRBV6-1 to TRBJ1-4; no clear D. The ends were cut back, 10 bases at V and 10 bases at J, with 13 bases in the middle. Germline CDR1 and CDR2: MNHNS and SASEGT. There are 11 residues in the CDR3. In DNA form, the CDR3 reads TGTGCCATACCGGGGTTGGGAAAACTGTTTTTT. Translating gives CAIPGLGKLFF.

The chain carries TRBV11-2 and TRBJ2-3; 10 bases are shared with TRBD2. The ends lost 5 bases at V and 6 bases at J; junction bases unmatched: 8. This CDR3 has 15 amino acids. In germline, CDR1 is SGHAT, CDR2 FQNNGV. The CDR3 spells CASSTRLAGRDTQYF. CDR3 nucleotide sequence: TGTGCCAGCAGCACCCGACTAGCGGGTAGGGATACGCAGTATTTT.

The CDR3 DNA reads TGTGCCACCAGGAAGACGGGCGGAGGGGCATTGGAGCAGTTCTTC. It codes for CATRKTGGGALEQFF. The chain combines TRBV6-4 with TRBJ2-1, with a possible D match to TRBD2 (6 bases). CDR3 length: 15 residues. V was pared by 10 bases and J by 10 bases, with 26 bases between. CDR1 is MRHNA and CDR2 is SNTAGT in the germline V gene.

The chain joins TRBV6-6 to TRBJ1-5; D call uncertain. Trimming left V 5 bases short and J 1 base short, with 6 bases between. The V gene's germline CDR1 is MNHNY and CDR2 SVGAGI (reference sequence). This CDR3 region has 13 residues. The CDR3 sequence: CASSPPSNQPQHF. CDR3 DNA: TGTGCCAGCAGTCCCCCGAGCAATCAGCCCCAGCATTTT.

This clone has more than one count but fewer than ten. The chain joins TRBV2 to TRBJ2-2; D unresolved. With 5 bases removed from V and 4 bases from J, the gap between germline ends came to 11 bases. The length of the CDR3 is 14 residues. The germline V gene encodes CDR1 SNHLY and CDR2 FYNNEI. The CDR3 spells CASSQTQSTGELFF. DNA for the CDR3: TGTGCCAGCAGTCAAACTCAATCCACCGGGGAGCTGTTTTTT.

This clone was seen a handful of times. The chain uses TRBV5-1 and TRBJ2-3; D possibly corresponds to TRBD2 (5 bases). The germline V gene encodes CDR1 SGHRS and CDR2 YFSETQ. Trimming left V 0 bases short and J 2 bases short, with 7 bases between. The length of the CDR3 is 14 residues. CDR3 residues: CASSLAGYTDTQYF. Written as DNA, the CDR3 is TGCGCCAGCAGCTTGGCGGGATACACAGATACGCAGTATTTT.